The entry that follows covers one T cell receptor beta chain sequence. What it binds is not known. This sample also contains other DNA sequences that code for the same CDR3. There are 16 residues in the CDR3. Germline V gene sequence: CDR1 GTSNPN, CDR2 SVGIG (reference sequence). J lost 0 bases, V lost 5 bases, and 11 bases had no gene match. This sample was included in a study of OX40 agonist ivuxolimab in advanced cancers. The overall study: Patients enrolled in dose escalation were diagnosed with hepatocellular carcinoma, melanoma, renal cell or head and neck cancer. Among those enrolled, mean age was around 60 years (range roughly 23 to 79) and over 70% were male. Patients with prior anti-PD-1, anti-PD-L1 or anti-CTLA-4 therapy were eligible; 40% had some.

TCRdb's copy holds only in-frame clones and misses some; the assay was immunoSEQ multiplex PCR. The sample contains approximately 96,000 clones, around 90% of which appear only once. Study-level findings and limits: CD8+ T cells were the subset that, on average, had more expanded clones than CD4+.

V usage is TRBV30 and J usage is TRBJ2-3; TRBD2 agrees at 7 bases. The TCR sequence derives from an adult with an advanced solid tumor such as melanoma, head and neck, liver or kidney cancer. Specimen: CD4+ or CD8+ T cells sorted from blood, collected in a trial of the OX40 agonist ivuxolimab. CDR3: CAWGGGNTSSTDTQYF. The CDR3 coding sequence is TGTGCCTGGGGCGGGGGAAACACCAGTAGCACAGATACGCAGTATTTT.